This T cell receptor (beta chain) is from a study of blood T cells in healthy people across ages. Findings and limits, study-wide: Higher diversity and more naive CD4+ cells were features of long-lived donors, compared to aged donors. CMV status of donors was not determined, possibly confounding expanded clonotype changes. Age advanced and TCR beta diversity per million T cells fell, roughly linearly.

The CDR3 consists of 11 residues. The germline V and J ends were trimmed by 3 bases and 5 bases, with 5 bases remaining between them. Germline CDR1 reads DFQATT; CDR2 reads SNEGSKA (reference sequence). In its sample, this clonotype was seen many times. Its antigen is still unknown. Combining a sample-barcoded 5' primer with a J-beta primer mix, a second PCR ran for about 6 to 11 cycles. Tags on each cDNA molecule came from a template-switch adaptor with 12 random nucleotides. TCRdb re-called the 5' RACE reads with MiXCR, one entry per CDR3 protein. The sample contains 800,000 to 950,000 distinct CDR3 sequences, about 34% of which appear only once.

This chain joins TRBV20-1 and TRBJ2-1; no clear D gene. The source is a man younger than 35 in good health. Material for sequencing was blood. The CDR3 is CSARGNNEQFF. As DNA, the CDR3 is TGCAGTGCTAGGGGAAACAATGAGCAGTTCTTC.